The 32 T cell receptor beta chains reported below all come from one sample, sequenced in a study of control samples from healthy donors and cancer patients (dated by TCRdb to 2019 to 2021). The library was built by means of the immunoSEQ multiplex PCR assay. The table was pulled from immuneACCESS by TCRdb, which kept in-frame rearrangements only. Such tables lose some clones; where checked, under half of the loss comes from unresolved V genes, and the rest has no known cause. The sample contains roughly 79,000 clones, around four fifths of them found a single time. Jointly, the top ten make up more than 12% of the sample. Material for sequencing was blood. The receptors originated from a man in his fifties in good health.

This sequence joins TRBV29-1 and TRBJ2-1, with D possibly being TRBD1 (5 bases). V lost 5 bases, J lost 6 bases, and 17 bases lay in between. Germline CDR1 SQVTM, CDR2 ANQGSEA. The CDR3 spans 14 residues. CDR3: CSVRGFGLFNEQFF. The CDR3 DNA reads as TGCAGCGTTAGGGGTTTCGGGCTTTTCAATGAGCAGTTCTTC.

The chain has TRBV12-3 or TRBV12-4 and TRBJ1-1; the D gene is possibly TRBD1 (5 bases). The CDR3 spans 13 residues. Trimming took 7 bases from V and 0 from J, leaving 9 bases between them. In nucleotides, the CDR3 is TGTGCCAGCACGAGGGGCATGAACACTGAAGCTTTCTTT. Translated: CASTRGMNTEAFF.

This rearrangement joins TRBV6-1 to TRBJ2-1; D unresolved. Per the germline V gene, CDR1 is MNHNS and CDR2 is SASEGT. V was clipped by 0 bases and J by 7 bases, with 16 bases between them. The CDR3 consists of 16 residues. The CDR3 nucleotides are TGTGCCAGCAGTGAAGCTGGTGGGAAATTTGCGAATGAGCAGTTCTTC. Protein sequence: CASSEAGGKFANEQFF.

This clone was observed once. The chain recombines TRBV7-2 with TRBJ1-2; possibly TRBD1 for D (5 bases). CDR3 length: 16 amino acids. The ends were cut back, 5 bases at V and 2 bases at J, with 18 bases in the middle. Germline assignment: CDR1 SGHTA and CDR2 FQGNSA. Here the CDR3 DNA reads TGTGCCAGCAGCCCCCATCCGTCGGGGGTCAACTATGGCTACACCTTC. Translated: CASSPHPSGVNYGYTF.

A few counts support this clone. This chain links TRBV27 with TRBJ1-1; D remains unclear. There are 17 residues in the CDR3. Trimming took off 6 bases at V and 0 bases at J, with 20 bases between the two ends. The germline gives CDR1 MNHEY, CDR2 SMNVEV (reference sequence). CDR3 loop: CASSSPSAGEMNTEAFF. Written as DNA, the CDR3 is TGTGCCAGCAGCTCCCCCTCGGCGGGAGAAATGAACACTGAAGCTTTCTTT.

The CDR3 loop reads CATTLAGGFSEQFF. The DNA of the CDR3 is TGTGCCACCACTCTGGCGGGAGGGTTTAGCGAGCAGTTCTTC. This rearrangement joins TRBV2 to TRBJ2-1; 9 bases are a match to TRBD2. The germline gives CDR1 SNHLY, CDR2 FYNNEI. The CDR3 loop spans 14 amino acids. The ends lost 10 bases at V and 10 bases at J; junction bases unmatched: 14.

The chain carries TRBV5-6 and TRBJ1-1; 7 bases match TRBD1. With 0 bases clipped from V and 6 bases from J, the junction kept 5 bases outside the gene matches. Germline assignment: CDR1 SGHDT and CDR2 YYEEEE. CDR3 length: 14 amino acids. CDR3 region: CASSLGQGAAEAFF. CDR3 coding DNA: TGTGCCAGCAGCTTGGGACAGGGAGCCGCTGAAGCTTTCTTT.

The chain combines TRBV5-1 with TRBJ2-1; 8 bases are shared with TRBD2. CDR1 and CDR2 from the germline V gene are SGHRS and YFSETQ. V was pared by 3 bases and J by 7 bases, with 6 bases of the junction left unmatched. This CDR3 has 14 amino acids. The CDR3 is CASSSGTSGNEQFF. In DNA form, the CDR3 reads TGCGCCAGCAGCTCCGGGACTAGTGGGAATGAGCAGTTCTTC.

The chain couples TRBV10-2 to TRBJ1-4; unclear D gene. The CDR3 spans 16 residues. Germline V gene lookup returns CDR1 WSHSY and CDR2 SAAADI. V lost 3 bases, J lost 0 bases, and 11 bases lay in between. CDR3 loop: CASSDSHSATNEKLFF. The CDR3 DNA reads as TGCGCCAGCAGTGATTCCCACAGCGCAACTAATGAAAAACTGTTTTTT.

This chain joins TRBV6-5 and TRBJ1-2; no definite D call. The CDR3 is 14 amino acids. Germline loops: CDR1 MNHEY, CDR2 SVGAGI. V lost 2 bases, J lost 2 bases, and 9 bases lay in between. CDR3 sequence reads: CASSYASGNYGYTF. DNA for the CDR3: TGTGCCAGCAGTTACGCCTCGGGGAACTATGGCTACACCTTC.

The chain is built from TRBV7-2 and TRBJ2-3; possible D gene TRBD2, 6 bases. The CDR3 runs 17 residues. CDR1 and CDR2 (germline): SGHTA, FQGNSA. The ends were cut back, 4 bases at V and 5 bases at J, with 22 bases in the middle. This chain's CDR3 is CASSSPGTQIPLDTQYF. CDR3 DNA sequence: TGTGCCAGCAGCTCACCCGGGACTCAAATACCTTTAGATACGCAGTATTTT.

The chain recombines TRBV9 with TRBJ2-1, with D possibly TRBD2 on 7 matching bases. V lost 0 bases and J lost 8, with 15 bases in between. The CDR3 length is 15 residues. Germline V gene lookup returns CDR1 SGDLS and CDR2 YYNGEE. CDR3 bases: TGTGCCAGCAGCGTAGAGGGGGGGAGCGGGGATGAGCAGTTCTTC. It specifies CASSVEGGSGDEQFF.

This clone has a single count. The genes are TRBV12-3 or TRBV12-4 and TRBJ2-3, with TRBD1 identical over 8 bases. V dropped 5 bases and J dropped 5; count of bases not matched to a gene: 3. This CDR3 contains 13 residues. The CDR3 sequence: CASSRDRLDTQYF. The CDR3, as DNA: TGTGCCAGCAGTCGGGACAGGTTAGATACGCAGTATTTT.

This chain connects TRBV19 to TRBJ1-5; D not certain. V lost 7 bases, J lost 4 bases, and 17 bases lay in between. The CDR3 length is 15 residues. The V gene's germline CDR1 is LNHDA and CDR2 SQIVND (reference sequence). CDR3 in DNA: TGTGCCAGTACTATTCGAAATCGCGGGAATCAGCCCCAGCATTTT. Its translation is CASTIRNRGNQPQHF. Full variable domain (rest looked up from reference TRBV19 and TRBJ1-5): DGGITQSPKYLFRKEGQNVTLSCEQNLNHDAMYWYRQDPGQGLRLIYYSQIVNDFQKGDIAEGYSVSREKKESFPLTVTSAQKNPTAFYLCASTIRNRGNQPQHFGDGTRLSIL.

The rearrangement uses TRBV24-1 and TRBJ2-5, with 9 bases identical to TRBD2. CDR1 is KGHDR and CDR2 is SFDVKD in the germline V gene. V lost 5 bases to trimming and J lost 4 bases; unmatched junction nucleotides: 7. The CDR3 extends over 15 amino acids. Here the CDR3 DNA reads TGTGCCACCAGTGGGAGTAGCGGGAGTGGAGAGACCCAGTACTTC. This translates into CATSGSSGSGETQYF.

The rearrangement uses TRBV7-2 and TRBJ2-3; D unresolved. The germline gives CDR1 SGHTA, CDR2 FQGNSA. This CDR3 is 15 amino acids long. V shed 3 bases and J shed 3 bases, with 13 bases lying between them. The CDR3 here is CASSFFEATTDTQYF. For the CDR3, the DNA is TGTGCCAGCAGCTTTTTCGAGGCCACAACAGATACGCAGTATTTT.

This rearrangement joins TRBV7-2 to TRBJ2-6, with a tentative D call TRBD2 (6 bases). The V end was cut by 2 bases, the J end by 0 bases, with 8 bases between. Looked up from germline, CDR1 is SGHTA and CDR2 is FQGNSA. This CDR3 is 16 amino acids long. The CDR3 nucleotides are TGTGCCAGCAGCTTACTAGCGTACTCTGGGGCCAACGTCCTGACTTTC. Translating gives CASSLLAYSGANVLTF.

CDR3 DNA: TGTGCCAGCAGTTTTCTGGGGACTAGCGGGCAACTGGGGCAGTTCTTC. It specifies CASSFLGTSGQLGQFF. The chain combines TRBV28 with TRBJ2-1, with 12 positions matching TRBD2. Germline loops: CDR1 MDHEN, CDR2 SYDVKM. The CDR3 loop spans 16 amino acids. V lost 3 bases to trimming and J lost 12 bases; unmatched junction nucleotides: 12.

V is TRBV28 and J is TRBJ2-5; 7 bases map to TRBD1. V lost 5 bases, J lost 2 bases, and 8 bases stayed unmatched. The length of the CDR3 is 15 residues. CDR1 MDHEN and CDR2 SYDVKM come from the germline V gene. CDR3 sequence: CASSPLGTVQETQYF. As DNA, the CDR3 is TGTGCCAGCAGTCCCTTAGGGACAGTACAAGAGACCCAGTACTTC. The whole variable domain, filled in from reference TRBV28 and TRBJ2-5, reads DVKVTQSSRYLVKRTGEKVFLECVQDMDHENMFWYRQDPGLGLRLIYFSYDVKMKEKGDIPEGYSVSREKKERFSLILESASTNQTSMYLCASSPLGTVQETQYFGPGTRLLVL.

The chain is built from TRBV6-1 and TRBJ2-3; D perhaps matches TRBD2 (6 bases). The germline V gene has CDR1 MNHNS and CDR2 SASEGT. Trimming took off 4 bases at V and 0 bases at J, with 14 bases between the two ends. This CDR3 is built from 16 residues. The CDR3, as DNA: TGTGCCAGCAGTGCCCGGGACTCCCGTAGCACAGATACGCAGTATTTT. It codes for CASSARDSRSTDTQYF.

This clone has a handful of counts. V gene TRBV7-9 combines with J gene TRBJ2-3; weak D call: TRBD2 (7 bases). Trimming shortened V by 11 bases and J by 1 base, and 13 bases separated the two germline ends. The CDR3 is made up of 13 amino acids. Germline assignment: CDR1 SEHNR and CDR2 FQNEAQ (reference sequence). CDR3 coding DNA: TGTGCCGGGACAACTAGCGGCACAGATACGCAGTATTTT. Translating it yields CAGTTSGTDTQYF. Variable domain in full (rest from reference TRBV7-9 and TRBJ2-3): DTGVSQNPRHKITKRGQNVTFRCDPISEHNRLYWYRQTLGQGPEFLTYFQNEAQLEKSRLLSDRFSAERPKGSFSTLEIQRTEQGDSAMYLCAGTTSGTDTQYFGPGTRLTVL.

This rearrangement joins TRBV19 to TRBJ1-1, with a possible D match to TRBD1 (6 bases). Trimming stripped 7 bases from V and 4 bases from J, with 16 bases between. CDR3 size: 14 residues. Germline V gives CDR1 LNHDA, CDR2 SQIVND (reference sequence). The CDR3 sequence is CASTKRGGITEAFF. CDR3 coding DNA: TGTGCCAGTACCAAAAGGGGGGGAATCACTGAAGCTTTCTTT.

The V and J genes are TRBV5-1 and TRBJ1-2, with TRBD1 matching 7 bases. There are 12 residues in the CDR3. From germline, CDR1 is SGHRS and CDR2 YFSETQ. After removal of 3 bases from V and 6 bases from J, the junction contained 2 bases not matched to a gene. The DNA of the CDR3 is TGCGCCAGCAGCTGGGACAGAAATGGCTACACCTTC. Its protein is CASSWDRNGYTF.

The V and J genes are TRBV18 and TRBJ2-1; the D is unclear. V was clipped by 2 bases and J by 10 bases, with 18 bases between them. The CDR3 length is 15 residues. From germline, CDR1 is KGHSH and CDR2 LQKENI. The CDR3 reads CASSPDPSRLGEQFF. CDR3 nucleotides: TGTGCCAGCTCACCAGACCCAAGCAGGTTGGGCGAGCAGTTCTTC.

Here the CDR3 reads CASSLGLSGTQYF. The CDR3, as DNA: TGTGCCAGCAGCTTAGGTCTGTCCGGGACCCAGTACTTC. This chain links TRBV11-3 with TRBJ2-5; D is unresolved. V gave up 1 base and J gave up 7 bases, with 10 bases separating them. This CDR3 is built from 13 residues. CDR1 and CDR2 (germline): SGHNT, YENEEA.

The V and J genes are TRBV6-4 and TRBJ1-4; 11 nucleotides align to TRBD1. The CDR3 spans 17 residues. J was trimmed by 4 bases and V by 6 bases; bases with no gene match: 10. Germline V gene data show CDR1 as MRHNA and CDR2 as SNTAGT. Written as DNA, the CDR3 is TGTGCCAGCAGGCCGAGGACAGGGGGCGAGTTTAATGAAAAACTGTTTTTT. Translated: CASRPRTGGEFNEKLFF.

This chain joins TRBV7-8 and TRBJ2-1; D is ambiguous. The germline V and J ends were trimmed by 5 bases and 10 bases, with 12 bases remaining between them. The germline V gene has CDR1 SGHVS and CDR2 FQNEAQ. CDR3 length equals 12 residues. In DNA form, the CDR3 reads TGTGCCAGCAGCCAGATGGTGCCCGAGCAGTTCTTC. Its translation is CASSQMVPEQFF. Together with reference TRBV7-8 and TRBJ2-1, the CDR3 gives the full variable domain: GAGVSQSPRYKVAKRGQDVALRCDPISGHVSLFWYQQALGQGPEFLTYFQNEAQLDKSGLPSDRFFAERPEGSVSTLKIQRTQQEDSAVYLCASSQMVPEQFFGPGTRLTVL.

This sequence joins TRBV20-1 and TRBJ1-1; D is uncertain. V was trimmed by 6 bases and J by 8 bases, leaving 13 bases between them. This CDR3 is 11 amino acids long. Germline V gene sequence: CDR1 DFQATT, CDR2 SNEGSKA (reference sequence). The CDR3 coding sequence is TGCAGTGCCAGGAAAGAGTTAGAAGCTTTCTTT. It encodes CSARKELEAFF.

V usage is TRBV4-1 and J usage is TRBJ2-2; 12 bases are shared with TRBD2. CDR3 length equals 19 residues. V lost 0 bases and J lost 3; bases outside the gene matches: 8. The germline gives CDR1 MGHRA, CDR2 YSYEKL. CDR3 protein: CASSQDGASGRAYTGELFF. CDR3 nucleotide sequence: TGCGCCAGCAGCCAAGATGGGGCTAGCGGGAGGGCTTACACCGGGGAGCTGTTTTTT.

The chain has TRBV6-5 and TRBJ2-1; TRBD2 matches at 8 bases. The germline gives CDR1 MNHEY, CDR2 SVGAGI. There are 13 residues in the CDR3. The J segment lost 7 bases and the V segment lost 4 bases, leaving 3 bases of the junction unmatched. CDR3 bases: TGTGCCAGCAGTTGGACTAGCTGGAATGAGCAGTTCTTC. This translates into CASSWTSWNEQFF.

The chain uses TRBV21-1 and TRBJ2-4; TRBD2, the table's D call, lacks a check against the DNA. TRBV21-1 is shown as a pseudogene. The CDR3 spans 20 residues. The CDR3 nucleotides are TGTGCCAGCAGCAAACCCACTAGCGGGAGTATAGAGAAAGCCAAAAACATTCAGTACTTC. It codes for CASSKPTSGSIEKAKNIQYF.

The chain uses TRBV27 and TRBJ2-5, with 7 bases lining up with TRBD1. The CDR3 contains 15 residues. V lost 2 bases to trimming and J lost 0 bases; unmatched junction nucleotides: 3. In germline, CDR1 is MNHEY, CDR2 SMNVEV (reference sequence). In DNA form, the CDR3 reads TGTGCCAGCAGTTTAAGGGGGCACTACCAAGAGACCCAGTACTTC. It is translated as CASSLRGHYQETQYF.